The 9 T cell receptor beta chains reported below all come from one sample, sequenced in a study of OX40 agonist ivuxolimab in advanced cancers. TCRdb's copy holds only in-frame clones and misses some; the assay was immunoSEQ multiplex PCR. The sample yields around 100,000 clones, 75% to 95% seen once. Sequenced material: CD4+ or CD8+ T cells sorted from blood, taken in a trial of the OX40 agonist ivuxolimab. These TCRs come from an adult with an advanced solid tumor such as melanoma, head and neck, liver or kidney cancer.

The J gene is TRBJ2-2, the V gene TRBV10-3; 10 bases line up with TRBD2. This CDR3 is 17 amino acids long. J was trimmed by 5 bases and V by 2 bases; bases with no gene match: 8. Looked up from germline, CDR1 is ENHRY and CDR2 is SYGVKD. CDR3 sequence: CAISEGIAGGRTGELFF. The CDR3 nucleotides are TGTGCCATCAGTGAGGGGATAGCGGGAGGTAGGACCGGGGAGCTGTTTTTT.

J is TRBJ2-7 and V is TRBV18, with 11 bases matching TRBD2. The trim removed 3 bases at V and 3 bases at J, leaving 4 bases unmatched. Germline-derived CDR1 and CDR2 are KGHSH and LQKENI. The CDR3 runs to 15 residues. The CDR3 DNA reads TGTGCCAGCTCACCTTCCGGGACTAGCGGCTACGAGCAGTACTTC. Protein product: CASSPSGTSGYEQYF.

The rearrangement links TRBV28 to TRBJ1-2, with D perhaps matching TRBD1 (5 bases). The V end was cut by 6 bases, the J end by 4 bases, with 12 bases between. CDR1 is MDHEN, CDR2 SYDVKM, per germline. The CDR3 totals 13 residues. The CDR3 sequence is CASSQQEFYGYTF. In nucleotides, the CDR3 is TGTGCCAGCAGCCAACAGGAATTCTATGGCTACACCTTC.

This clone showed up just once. CDR3 in DNA: TGTGCCAGCAGCTTGGTCTGGAGCTCCTACAATGAGCAGTTCTTC. It codes for CASSLVWSSYNEQFF. The chain is built from TRBV5-6 and TRBJ2-1; D is unresolved. CDR1 and CDR2 from the germline V gene are SGHDT and YYEEEE. This CDR3 contains 15 residues. The V and J ends lost 0 bases and 0 bases respectively, with 7 bases between them.

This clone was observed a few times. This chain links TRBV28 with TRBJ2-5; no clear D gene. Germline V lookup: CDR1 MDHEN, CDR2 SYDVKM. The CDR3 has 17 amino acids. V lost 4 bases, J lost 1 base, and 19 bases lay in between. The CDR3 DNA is TGTGCCAGCAGTTCCCTAACCCTACTTGAAACCCAAGAGACCCAGTACTTC. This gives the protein CASSSLTLLETQETQYF.

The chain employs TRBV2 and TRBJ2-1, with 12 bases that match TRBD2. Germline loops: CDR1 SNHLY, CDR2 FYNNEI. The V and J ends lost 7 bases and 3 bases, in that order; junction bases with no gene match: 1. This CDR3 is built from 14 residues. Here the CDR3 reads CASKGLAGYNEQFF. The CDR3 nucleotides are TGTGCCAGCAAGGGACTAGCGGGCTACAATGAGCAGTTCTTC.

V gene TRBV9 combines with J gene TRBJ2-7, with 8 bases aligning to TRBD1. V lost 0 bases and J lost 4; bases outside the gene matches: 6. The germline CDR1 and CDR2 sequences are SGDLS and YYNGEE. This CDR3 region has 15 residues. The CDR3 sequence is CASSVEQGAAYEQYF. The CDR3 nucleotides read TGTGCCAGCAGCGTAGAGCAGGGGGCAGCTTACGAGCAGTACTTC.

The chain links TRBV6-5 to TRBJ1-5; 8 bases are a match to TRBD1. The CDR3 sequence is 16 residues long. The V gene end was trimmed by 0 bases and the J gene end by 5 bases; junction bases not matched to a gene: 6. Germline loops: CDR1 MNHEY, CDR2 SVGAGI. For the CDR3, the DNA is TGTGCCAGCAGTTACTCGTTTACAGGGGGGCATCAGCCCCAGCATTTT. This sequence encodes CASSYSFTGGHQPQHF.

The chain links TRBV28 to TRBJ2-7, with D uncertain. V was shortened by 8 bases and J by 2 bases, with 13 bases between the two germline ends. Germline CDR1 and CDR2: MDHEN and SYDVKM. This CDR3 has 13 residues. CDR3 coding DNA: TGTGCCAGCGCCCCCCCCGGCACCTACGAGCAGTACTTC. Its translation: CASAPPGTYEQYF.